Listed here is a single TCR beta chain. Its antigen remains unknown. The record originates from a study of Ad26.COV2.S vaccination and SARS-CoV-2 variants. The study, taken as a whole, reports: Vaccinees showed greater spike-specific TCR breadth than placebo recipients. Substantial breadth was reported for post-vaccination spike-specific CD8+ and CD4+ T cells. Analyses of TCR breadth and depth may have underestimated total T cell responses. Those who received vaccine or placebo ended up with similar non-spike TCR breadth.

TCRdb keeps only in-frame clones here, not all; method: immunoSEQ multiplex PCR. The sample contains approximately 400,000 clones, 92% of which appear only once. The V gene end was trimmed by 5 bases and the J gene end by 5 bases; junction bases not matched to a gene: 7. The CDR3 is 15 residues long. The V gene's germline CDR1 is SGHNT and CDR2 YENEEA. The chain is built from TRBV11-3 and TRBJ1-1; 11 positions match TRBD1. The material was peripheral blood, obtained after recovery from COVID-19. The TCR originated in a human donor who had recovered from COVID-19. The DNA for the CDR3 is TGTGCCAGCAGCGCCGGGACAGGGGGGAAGACTGAAGCTTTCTTT. Translated: CASSAGTGGKTEAFF.